These 20 T cell receptor beta chains originate from one sample sequenced in a study of cytomegalovirus exposure and HLA in healthy donors. Researchers ran the PCR with 60 Vbeta and 13 Jbeta primers. TCRdb's table, derived via immunoSEQ multiplex PCR, lists solely in-frame clones and lacks some. The table includes 200,000 to 250,000 clones, roughly 91% detected once. The sequenced material came from PBMCs. All receptors come from a woman under 30 in good health and CMV-seronegative.

V gene TRBV2 combines with J gene TRBJ1-6, with 8 nucleotides matching TRBD1. Germline CDR1 is SNHLY and CDR2 is FYNNEI. The CDR3 loop spans 13 amino acids. V lost 6 bases to trimming and J lost 9 bases; unmatched junction nucleotides: 4. CDR3 loop: CASRTGVASPLHF. DNA of the CDR3: TGTGCCAGCAGGACAGGGGTGGCTTCACCCCTCCACTTT.

This chain links TRBV30 with TRBJ2-1; 7 bases are a match to TRBD1. The CDR3 extends over 12 amino acids. Looked up from germline, CDR1 is GTSNPN and CDR2 is SVGIG (reference sequence). J was trimmed by 4 bases and V by 7 bases; bases with no gene match: 4. CDR3 loop: CASDRRYNEQFF. In nucleotides, the CDR3 is TGTGCCTCGGACAGGAGATACAATGAGCAGTTCTTC.

V usage is TRBV14 and J usage is TRBJ2-3; no clear D. Per the germline V gene, CDR1 is SGHDN and CDR2 is FVKESK. Trimming shortened V by 1 base and J by 1 base, and 6 bases separated the two germline ends. The CDR3 sequence is 14 residues long. The DNA of the CDR3 is TGTGCCAGCAGCCAAGTGAGCGGCACAGATACGCAGTATTTT. Protein: CASSQVSGTDTQYF.

The chain recombines TRBV7-2 with TRBJ1-4; D is perhaps TRBD1 (5 bases). Germline V gene data show CDR1 as SGHTA and CDR2 as FQGNSA. The CDR3 sequence is 14 residues long. The germline V and J ends were trimmed by 2 bases and 5 bases, with 9 bases remaining between them. The CDR3 DNA follows: TGTGCCAGCAGCTTAACGGCAGGGAATGAAAAACTGTTTTTT. It is translated as CASSLTAGNEKLFF.

This chain links TRBV30 with TRBJ2-7; no definite D call. Trimming left V 5 bases short and J 0 bases short, with 8 bases between. This CDR3 has 12 amino acids. Germline assignment: CDR1 GTSNPN and CDR2 SVGIG (reference sequence). The CDR3 protein is CAWARSSYEQYF. CDR3 DNA sequence: TGTGCCTGGGCGAGGAGCTCCTACGAGCAGTACTTC.

The chain has TRBV19 and TRBJ1-1; D gene uncertain. This CDR3 comprises 13 residues. Trimming left V 5 bases short and J 5 bases short, with 12 bases between. Germline CDR1 reads LNHDA; CDR2 reads SQIVND (reference sequence). CDR3 sequence: CASSRSGMTEAFF. The CDR3 DNA follows: TGTGCCAGTAGTCGGAGTGGTATGACTGAAGCTTTCTTT.

The V gene is TRBV19, the J gene TRBJ1-5; the match to TRBD1 covers 9 bases. This CDR3 is built from 17 residues. The germline V gene encodes CDR1 LNHDA and CDR2 SQIVND (reference sequence). V was clipped by 4 bases and J by 0 bases; unmatched bases: 7. The CDR3 DNA reads TGTGCCAGTAGTACCGGGACAGGGCCTTATAGCAATCAGCCCCAGCATTTT. It translates to CASSTGTGPYSNQPQHF.

This chain links TRBV15 with TRBJ1-2, with 7 bases that match TRBD1. Germline-derived CDR1 and CDR2 are LNHNV and YYDKDF (reference sequence). The CDR3 is 12 amino acids. With V trimmed by 3 bases and J by 8 bases, 3 bases remained unmatched. As DNA, the CDR3 is TGTGCCACCAGCAGTGACAGGGCAGGCTACACCTTC. Its protein product is CATSSDRAGYTF.

J is TRBJ2-2 and V is TRBV28; weak D call: TRBD1 (6 bases). V shed 6 bases and J shed 7 bases, with 21 bases lying between them. The CDR3 loop spans 16 amino acids. Per the germline V gene, CDR1 is MDHEN and CDR2 is SYDVKM. CDR3 sequence: CASSSPGDPRGGELFF. The CDR3 DNA sequence: TGTGCCAGCAGCTCCCCAGGGGACCCCCGGGGCGGGGAGCTGTTTTTT.

This clone was observed a single time. The chain carries TRBV27 and TRBJ2-3; D not certain. Trimming stripped 0 bases from V and 5 bases from J, with 6 bases between. The CDR3 length is 13 residues. In germline, CDR1 is MNHEY, CDR2 SMNVEV (reference sequence). CDR3 loop: CASSLSTGDTQYF. The CDR3 DNA reads as TGTGCCAGCAGTTTATCGACGGGAGATACGCAGTATTTT.

The rearrangement links TRBV19 to TRBJ1-5, with TRBD1 as a possible D gene (6 bases). This CDR3 comprises 17 residues. Germline CDR1 LNHDA, CDR2 SQIVND (reference sequence). Trimming stripped 7 bases from V and 0 bases from J, with 19 bases between. CDR3 region: CASNLRQGSYSNQPQHF. The CDR3 DNA sequence: TGTGCCAGTAACCTTCGGCAGGGGAGTTATAGCAATCAGCCCCAGCATTTT. The full variable domain, its missing parts supplied by reference TRBV19 and TRBJ1-5, is DGGITQSPKYLFRKEGQNVTLSCEQNLNHDAMYWYRQDPGQGLRLIYYSQIVNDFQKGDIAEGYSVSREKKESFPLTVTSAQKNPTAFYLCASNLRQGSYSNQPQHFGDGTRLSIL.

The chain employs TRBV10-3 and TRBJ2-5, with D perhaps TRBD1 (5 bases). The CDR3 loop spans 12 amino acids. Germline V lookup: CDR1 ENHRY, CDR2 SYGVKD. V was cut by 6 bases and J by 5 bases, with 10 bases left in between. This CDR3 is CAISPKGETQYF. For the CDR3, the DNA is TGTGCCATCAGCCCTAAGGGGGAGACCCAGTACTTC.

The V call is TRBV29-1, the J call TRBJ1-2; a weak D match, TRBD1 (6 bases). The CDR3 consists of 13 residues. Trimming removed 0 bases from V and 8 bases from J, with 13 bases in between. The germline V gene has CDR1 SQVTM and CDR2 ANQGSEA. Here the CDR3 reads CSVEEEQGVGYTF. The CDR3 bases are TGCAGCGTTGAAGAAGAACAGGGAGTCGGCTACACCTTC.

This chain connects TRBV2 to TRBJ2-5, with TRBD1 matching over 9 bases. Per the germline V gene, CDR1 is SNHLY and CDR2 is FYNNEI. V was clipped by 6 bases and J by 7 bases; unmatched bases: 12. The CDR3 is 15 residues long. In DNA, the CDR3 is TGTGCCAGCAGAGACCGACCGGGACAGGGCGGGACCCAGTACTTC. Amino acids: CASRDRPGQGGTQYF.

The V gene is TRBV11-2, the J gene TRBJ2-3, with no clear D. The V end lost 5 bases, the J end lost 1 base, and 7 bases lay between the germline ends. CDR1 and CDR2 from the germline V gene are SGHAT and FQNNGV. The CDR3 runs to 13 residues. CDR3 amino acids: CASSLLGTDTQYF. In nucleotides, the CDR3 is TGTGCCAGCAGCCTCCTCGGCACAGATACGCAGTATTTT.

Regarding this clone: This sample includes further DNA sequences coding for the same CDR3. V usage is TRBV7-9 and J usage is TRBJ2-7; 9 bases map to TRBD2. The CDR3 sequence is 16 residues long. From germline, CDR1 is SEHNR and CDR2 FQNEAQ (reference sequence). V was clipped by 8 bases and J by 5 bases; unmatched bases: 16. The CDR3 loop reads CASGPIAGVTFHEQYF. The CDR3 DNA follows: TGTGCCAGCGGGCCCATAGCGGGAGTAACCTTTCACGAGCAGTACTTC.

This chain links TRBV7-8 with TRBJ2-2; D may be TRBD2 (5 bases). The CDR3 totals 17 residues. Germline CDR1 and CDR2: SGHVS and FQNEAQ. Trimming shortened V by 3 bases and J by 2 bases, and 16 bases separated the two germline ends. CDR3 sequence reads: CASSFPQEGKNTGELFF. CDR3 bases: TGTGCCAGCAGCTTCCCCCAAGAGGGAAAAAACACCGGGGAGCTGTTTTTT.

The CDR3 bases are TGCGCCAGCAGCTTGAACGGCGGGGCCCCCTACGAGCAGTACTTC. This gives the protein CASSLNGGAPYEQYF. The chain has TRBV5-1 and TRBJ2-7; the D gene is possibly TRBD2 (6 bases). Germline CDR1 SGHRS, CDR2 YFSETQ. The CDR3 sequence is 15 residues long. The V gene lost 1 base and the J gene lost 2 bases, with 13 bases spanning the gap.

The J gene is TRBJ1-1, the V gene TRBV11-2; 10 bases align to TRBD1. The CDR3 is 17 amino acids. V shed 5 bases, J shed 4 bases, and the junction held 13 bases outside the gene matches. Germline CDR1 is SGHAT and CDR2 is FQNNGV. As DNA, the CDR3 is TGTGCCAGCAGCACTCCGGGGTCGGGACAGGGGACCACTGAAGCTTTCTTT. Protein sequence: CASSTPGSGQGTTEAFF.

The gene calls are TRBV4-3 and TRBJ2-1; 11 bases are a match to TRBD2. V dropped 4 bases and J dropped 0; count of bases not matched to a gene: 14. CDR1 and CDR2 from the germline V gene are LGHNA and YSLEER. This CDR3 spans 20 amino acids. CDR3 loop: CASSPDPASGGLYSYNEQFF. CDR3 bases: TGCGCCAGCAGCCCAGACCCGGCTAGCGGGGGGCTATACTCCTACAATGAGCAGTTCTTC.